What follows are 24 T cell receptor beta chains derived from one specimen sequenced in a study of blood T cell repertoires in COVID-19. Measured with immunoSEQ multiplex PCR; TCRdb has only the in-frame clones, and not every one. This table has approximately 190,000 clones, roughly four fifths appearing once. Sequencing was carried out using peripheral blood. The receptors shown here come from a man aged 30 to 45 with active or convalescent COVID-19.

This sequence joins TRBV12-3 or TRBV12-4 and TRBJ1-1; 9 nucleotides agree with TRBD1. The V gene end was trimmed by 10 bases and the J gene end by 7 bases; junction bases not matched to a gene: 7. The CDR3 is made up of 12 amino acids. The CDR3 nucleotides are TGTGCCACCCAAGGGACAGGGATTGAAGCTTTCTTT. As protein: CATQGTGIEAFF.

Notes on this clone: At one boundary the junction diverges from the germline segment, which might be a read error. J is TRBJ1-2 and V is TRBV6-5, with 7 bases lining up with TRBD1. This CDR3 comprises 14 residues. The germline V gene has CDR1 MNHEY and CDR2 SVGAGI. The CDR3 DNA reads TGTGCCAGCAGTCGGGAGAACAGGGGCTATAGCTACACCTTC. Translation gives CASSRENRGYSYTF.

The CDR3 sequence is CAWSTLGNTEAFF. DNA of the CDR3: TGTGCCTGGAGCACCCTCGGGAACACTGAAGCTTTCTTT. The V and J genes are TRBV30 and TRBJ1-1; no firm D call. CDR1 and CDR2 (germline): GTSNPN, SVGIG (reference sequence). The V gene lost 3 bases and the J gene lost 1 base, with 9 bases spanning the gap. CDR3 length: 13 amino acids.

This clone occurred once. The V and J genes are TRBV21-1 and TRBJ2-1; the tabulated D call, TRBD2, remains unverified against the DNA. TRBV21-1 is a pseudogene segment. This CDR3 is built from 12 residues. The CDR3 loop reads CASTPAGNEQFF. The CDR3 DNA reads as TGTGCCAGCACCCCAGCGGGGAATGAGCAGTTCTTC.

This clone has more than one count but fewer than ten. This rearrangement joins TRBV29-1 to TRBJ2-1, with a weak D call TRBD1 (5 bases). Per the germline V gene, CDR1 is SQVTM and CDR2 is ANQGSEA. The CDR3 runs to 13 residues. The V and J ends lost 4 bases and 2 bases respectively, with 9 bases between them. The CDR3 DNA reads as TGCAGCGTTGGAACAGGACCCTACAATGAGCAGTTCTTC. This translates into CSVGTGPYNEQFF.

The rearrangement joins TRBV4-3 to TRBJ1-3; D remains unclear. Germline loops: CDR1 LGHNA, CDR2 YSLEER. V was cut by 0 bases and J by 0 bases, with 9 bases left in between. This CDR3 region has 16 residues. CDR3 residues: CASSQDRTASGNTIYF. The CDR3 DNA is TGCGCCAGCAGCCAAGATAGAACAGCCTCTGGAAACACCATATATTTT.

This chain uses TRBV6-5 with TRBJ2-2; 7 bases match TRBD2. There are 15 residues in the CDR3. Germline lookup yields CDR1 MNHEY and CDR2 SVGAGI. V trimming: 0 bases; J trimming: 8 bases; junction bases outside the gene matches: 6. The CDR3 loop reads CASSYSTGGNGELFF. CDR3 bases: TGTGCCAGCAGTTACTCGACGGGGGGAAATGGGGAGCTGTTTTTT.

The rearrangement links TRBV10-3 to TRBJ1-1; D gene ambiguous. Trimming removed 3 bases at V and 1 base at J, with 12 bases between. Per germline, CDR1 ENHRY and CDR2 SYGVKD. CDR3 length equals 15 residues. CDR3 loop: CAISDATAGNTEAFF. The CDR3 bases are TGTGCCATCAGTGACGCCACGGCGGGGAACACTGAAGCTTTCTTT.

A single count supports this clone. J is TRBJ1-1 and V is TRBV19, with D tentatively TRBD1 (6 bases). Germline lookup yields CDR1 LNHDA and CDR2 SQIVND (reference sequence). This CDR3 spans 14 amino acids. The V and J ends lost 5 bases and 5 bases respectively, with 15 bases between them. The DNA for the CDR3 is TGTGCCAGTAGTGAGGGGGGGGGATATACTGAAGCTTTCTTT. It encodes CASSEGGGYTEAFF.

V is TRBV12-3 or TRBV12-4 and J is TRBJ1-2, with 8 bases aligning to TRBD1. The CDR3 loop spans 13 amino acids. With V trimmed by 5 bases and J by 6 bases, 5 bases remained unmatched. The CDR3 is CASSRTGRNGYTF. The CDR3 DNA reads TGTGCCAGCAGTAGGACAGGGCGGAATGGCTACACCTTC.

The rearrangement links TRBV4-3 to TRBJ2-3, with D unclear. Germline CDR1 and CDR2: LGHNA and YSLEER. The V gene lost 0 bases and the J gene lost 3 bases, with 7 bases spanning the gap. The CDR3 has 14 residues. CDR3 sequence (DNA): TGCGCCAGCAGCCAAGATACGAGGACAGATACGCAGTATTTT. It translates to CASSQDTRTDTQYF.

Only a few counts were recorded for this clone. The CDR3 DNA follows: TGTGCCAGCAGCTTCCGGACAGGGGGGGATTCACCCCTCCACTTT. Its translation is CASSFRTGGDSPLHF. This chain joins TRBV28 and TRBJ1-6; 10 bases are a match to TRBD1. Trimming cost V 6 bases and J 8 bases; bases outside gene matches: 7. CDR1 and CDR2 (germline): MDHEN, SYDVKM. This CDR3 has 15 amino acids. Looking up the rest from reference TRBV28 and TRBJ1-6 gives the full variable domain: DVKVTQSSRYLVKRTGEKVFLECVQDMDHENMFWYRQDPGLGLRLIYFSYDVKMKEKGDIPEGYSVSREKKERFSLILESASTNQTSMYLCASSFRTGGDSPLHFGNGTRLTVT.

The chain uses TRBV3-1 (or the pseudogene TRBV3-2) and TRBJ2-1; 8 positions match TRBD1. J gave up 6 bases and V 1 base, and 17 bases lay outside the gene matches. The germline V gene has CDR1 LGHDT and CDR2 YNNKEL (reference sequence). CDR3 length equals 19 residues. CDR3 nucleotides: TGTGCCAGCAGCCAAGGTCCAGGGGGCAAGGGCCCTTACAGCAATGAGCAGTTCTTC. Protein product: CASSQGPGGKGPYSNEQFF.

The chain couples TRBV3-1 (or the pseudogene TRBV3-2) to TRBJ1-3; 8 nucleotides align to TRBD1. Losses at the gene ends were 1 base for V and 8 bases for J; bases not matched to a gene: 7. The CDR3 runs 15 residues. CDR1 LGHDT and CDR2 YNNKEL come from the germline V gene (reference sequence). Here the CDR3 reads CASSQGSDRGYTIYF. The CDR3 DNA reads as TGTGCCAGCAGCCAAGGCAGCGACAGGGGATACACCATATATTTT.

The chain carries TRBV5-1 and TRBJ1-1, with unresolved D. Trimming removed 3 bases at V and 7 bases at J, with 16 bases between. This CDR3 spans 14 amino acids. Germline lookup yields CDR1 SGHRS and CDR2 YFSETQ. CDR3 coding DNA: TGCGCCAGCAGCTCGACCCACGGAGGCAGTGAAGCTTTCTTT. As protein: CASSSTHGGSEAFF.

This chain uses TRBV29-1 with TRBJ2-7; weak D call: TRBD2 (6 bases). The CDR3 is 11 amino acids. V shed 4 bases and J shed 4 bases, with 8 bases lying between them. The germline V gene encodes CDR1 SQVTM and CDR2 ANQGSEA. The CDR3 here is CSVVRGYEQYF. In DNA form, the CDR3 reads TGCAGCGTTGTCCGGGGGTACGAGCAGTACTTC.

This clone was seen just once. The chain has TRBV11-2 and TRBJ2-1; D unresolved. The CDR3 length is 13 residues. Deletions cut 2 bases from V and 5 bases from J, with 7 bases between. Looked up from germline, CDR1 is SGHAT and CDR2 is FQNNGV. The CDR3 loop reads CASSLSVNNEQFF. Written as DNA, the CDR3 is TGTGCCAGCAGCTTATCCGTTAACAATGAGCAGTTCTTC.

This rearrangement joins TRBV2 to TRBJ2-2, with D unresolved. This CDR3 is 15 amino acids long. Trimming took off 2 bases at V and 5 bases at J, with 12 bases between the two ends. The germline CDR1 and CDR2 sequences are SNHLY and FYNNEI. CDR3 nucleotide sequence: TGTGCCAGCAGTGAAACACCTGTTCTGACCGGGGAGCTGTTTTTT. Amino acids: CASSETPVLTGELFF.

The V and J genes are TRBV6-5 and TRBJ1-1; 10 positions match TRBD1. After removal of 5 bases from V and 8 bases from J, the junction contained 8 bases not matched to a gene. Germline CDR1 and CDR2: MNHEY and SVGAGI. The CDR3 is made up of 14 amino acids. CDR3 in amino acids: CASSLTGGPREAFF. In DNA form, the CDR3 reads TGTGCCAGCAGTCTGACAGGGGGCCCTAGAGAAGCTTTCTTT.

The genes are TRBV11-2 and TRBJ2-7; D may be TRBD1 (5 bases). CDR1 SGHAT and CDR2 FQNNGV come from the germline V gene. The CDR3 loop spans 14 amino acids. The V and J ends lost 3 bases and 2 bases respectively, with 11 bases between them. The CDR3 DNA reads as TGTGCCAGCAGCTTGACAGACAATCCCTACGAGCAGTACTTC. It specifies CASSLTDNPYEQYF.

The chain links TRBV19 to TRBJ1-2; D may be TRBD1 (6 bases). In germline, CDR1 is LNHDA, CDR2 SQIVND (reference sequence). V gave up 3 bases and J gave up 1 base, with 9 bases separating them. The CDR3 has 14 residues. The CDR3 sequence: CASSIWTVNYGYTF. In DNA form, the CDR3 reads TGTGCCAGTAGTATCTGGACAGTTAACTATGGCTACACCTTC. Together with reference TRBV19 and TRBJ1-2, the CDR3 gives the full variable domain: DGGITQSPKYLFRKEGQNVTLSCEQNLNHDAMYWYRQDPGQGLRLIYYSQIVNDFQKGDIAEGYSVSREKKESFPLTVTSAQKNPTAFYLCASSIWTVNYGYTFGSGTRLTVV.

The V and J genes are TRBV6-6 and TRBJ2-7; 9 bases line up with TRBD2. The germline gives CDR1 MNHNY, CDR2 SVGAGI (reference sequence). The CDR3 sequence is 14 residues long. With V trimmed by 0 bases and J by 7 bases, 4 bases remained unmatched. DNA for the CDR3: TGTGCCAGCAGTTACTCGTCGCGGGGGGGGGAGCAGTACGTC. As protein: CASSYSSRGGEQYV.

The chain has TRBV9 and TRBJ1-2; tentative D call: TRBD1 (6 bases). Germline V gives CDR1 SGDLS, CDR2 YYNGEE. The CDR3 covers 13 residues. The V end was cut by 0 bases, the J end by 8 bases, with 11 bases between. CDR3 in amino acids: CASSVDTGKGYTF. The CDR3 coding sequence is TGTGCCAGCAGCGTAGATACAGGGAAAGGCTACACCTTC.

The chain employs TRBV5-1 and TRBJ2-7; TRBD2 agrees at 9 bases. The CDR3 spans 15 residues. The germline V gene encodes CDR1 SGHRS and CDR2 YFSETQ. V dropped 2 bases and J dropped 4; count of bases not matched to a gene: 7. CDR3 sequence (DNA): TGCGCCAGCAGCTTCTTCGCGGGGGGGCAGTACGAGCAGTACGTC. Translating gives CASSFFAGGQYEQYV.